This is a list of T cell receptor beta chains from one sample in a study of blood T cell repertoires in COVID-19. Profiled with immunoSEQ multiplex PCR; TCRdb holds only in-frame clones, not every one. There are tens of thousands of clones in the sample; around 80% occur only once, and roughly a tenth lies in the top ten. The sequenced sample was peripheral blood. The receptors were gathered from a young man with COVID-19, enrolled during active disease. Both conserved end residues are part of each CDR3. The D gene is left open where the match is weak. Expanded clones get a size class; other rows say once, few or many, or leave the size out.

>TRBJ2-1|TRBD2|TRBV27|-
TGTGCCAGCAGACTAGCGGGGACCAATGAGCAGTTCTTC
CASRLAGTNEQFF
>TRBJ1-3|-|TRBV9|-
TGTGCCAGCAGCGGCCTCGGACAGCCTGGAAACACCATATATTTT
CASSGLGQPGNTIYF
>TRBJ2-3|-|TRBV29-1|-
TGCAGCGTTGAAGAAACAGGGTTAGGCACAGATACGCAGTATTTT
CSVEETGLGTDTQYF
>TRBJ1-5|-|TRBV11-2|-
TGTGCCAGCAGTCAGGGAGGGCCCCAGCATTTT
CASSQGGPQHF
>TRBJ1-1|-|TRBV29-1|-
TGCAGCGTTGAAGGACAGGCCGCGCGTACTGAAGCTTTCTTT
CSVEGQAARTEAFF
>TRBJ1-1|-|TRBV6-5|-
TGTGCCAGCAGTTACTCCCCACATATGAACACTGAAGCTTTCTTT
CASSYSPHMNTEAFF
>TRBJ2-7|TRBD1|TRBV19|-
TGTGCCAGTAGTCCCGGGACAGTGGGGTACGAGCAGTACTTC
CASSPGTVGYEQYF
>TRBJ1-3|-|TRBV7-9|once
TGTGCCAGCTCGGCGGTTGGAAACACCATATATTTT
CASSAVGNTIYF
>TRBJ1-5|TRBD1|TRBV28|few
TGTGCCAGCAGGACGGGACAGGGACACAATCAGCCCCAGCATTTT
CASRTGQGHNQPQHF
>TRBJ1-5|-|TRBV5-4|-
TGTGCCAGCAGCTTCCTTCCGCCCCAGCATTTT
CASSFLPPQHF
>TRBJ2-3|-|TRBV25-1|-
TGTGCCAGCAGTGAACCACAGGGAACCGGACAGGATACGCAGTATTTT
CASSEPQGTGQDTQYF
>TRBJ1-5|-|TRBV19|-
TGTGCCAGTACCCCCCGAGACATTAGCAATCAGCCCCAGCATTTT
CASTPRDISNQPQHF
>TRBJ2-7|TRBD2|TRBV10-3|-
TGTGCCATCAGTGAGTCGACTAGCGGGAGTTACGAGCAGTACTTC
CAISESTSGSYEQYF
>TRBJ2-1|-|TRBV11-2|once
TGTGCCAGCACCACCTCAAGGGGGAGCTCCTACAATGAGCAGTTCTTC
CASTTSRGSSYNEQFF
>TRBJ1-2|-|TRBV9|-
TGTGCCAGCAGCGGTGGGGGCCTCTATGGCTACACCTTC
CASSGGGLYGYTF
>TRBJ1-1|-|TRBV7-9|-
TGTGCCAGCAGCTTATTCGGTGACACTGAAGCTTTCTTT
CASSLFGDTEAFF
>TRBJ2-1|-|TRBV10-1|-
TGCGCCAGCAGCCCCCTGGACGCGGGCTACAATGAGCAGTTCTTC
CASSPLDAGYNEQFF
>TRBJ2-5|-|TRBV5-1|-
TGCGCCAGCAGTTCTTCCACCGGGACATTCCAGACCCAGTACTTC
CASSSSTGTFQTQYF
>TRBJ1-2|-|TRBV6-4|-
TGTGCCAGCAGTGATGCGCCGGGATCTACTTATGGCTACACCTTC
CASSDAPGSTYGYTF
>TRBJ1-1|TRBD1|TRBV5-1|-
TGCGCCAGCATGGGGCACAGACAGGGAAGAGGGGCTGAAGCTTTCTTT
CASMGHRQGRGAEAFF
>TRBJ1-5|-|TRBV28|-
TGTGCCAGCCTCAGTAACAGGGATCAGCCCCAGCATTTT
CASLSNRDQPQHF
>TRBJ2-7|-|TRBV6-5|-
TGTGCCAGCAGTTACTCGATCCTAGCGCGCTCCTACGAGCAGTACTTC
CASSYSILARSYEQYF
>TRBJ2-7|TRBD2|TRBV19|-
TGTGCCAGTAATCTCTCGACTAGCGGCTACGAGCAGTACTTC
CASNLSTSGYEQYF
>TRBJ1-1|TRBD1|TRBV5-6|-
TGTGCCAGCAGATATGGGACAGGAAGTACTGCTGAAGCTTTCTTT
CASRYGTGSTAEAFF
>TRBJ1-4|-|TRBV28|-
TGTGCCAGCACCCTCCCCGGGGGGCACGATCACTATGAAAAACTGTTTTTT
CASTLPGGHDHYEKLFF
>TRBJ1-2|TRBD1|TRBV5-1|-
TGCGCCAGCAGCCTCAGATCAGGGGGCGCGGGTGGCTACACCTTC
CASSLRSGGAGGYTF
>TRBJ2-1|-|TRBV6-2/TRBV6-3|-
TGTGCCAGCAGTTCCTTAGATAAGCAGTTCTTC
CASSSLDKQFF
>TRBJ2-3|TRBD2|TRBV11-1|-
TGTGCCAGCAGCCGGACTAGCGGGAAGGATACGCAGTATTTT
CASSRTSGKDTQYF
>TRBJ1-1|-|TRBV18|-
TGTGCCAGCTCACGATCGACAGACACTGAAGCTTTCTTT
CASSRSTDTEAFF
>TRBJ1-2|TRBD1|TRBV5-1|-
TGCGCCAGCAGCTTATCGGGACAGGCAAGCGGCTACACCTTC
CASSLSGQASGYTF
>TRBJ2-7|-|TRBV28|few
TGTGCCAGCAGTTTAATGGTCGGGGGAAATAGGCTGGCAGAGCAGTACTTC
CASSLMVGGNRLAEQYF
>TRBJ2-3|-|TRBV14|once
TGTGCCAGCAGCCAAGGATCTATCGATACGCAGTATTTT
CASSQGSIDTQYF
>TRBJ1-2|-|TRBV5-1|-
TGCGCCAGCAGCTCGGGGGACAACTATGGCTACACCTTC
CASSSGDNYGYTF
>TRBJ2-1|TRBD2|TRBV5-1|-
TGCGCCAGCAGCTTGGGGTCGGCAGCGGGAGCTTTCAATGAGCAGTTCTTC
CASSLGSAAGAFNEQFF
>TRBJ2-7|-|TRBV27|-
TGTGCCAGCAGTTTTAGTGGGAGTAAATTTTACGAGCAGTACTTC
CASSFSGSKFYEQYF
>TRBJ1-6|TRBD1|TRBV4-1|few
TGCGCCAGCAGCCCCGTCTGGACAGGGGATTCACCCCTCCACTTT
CASSPVWTGDSPLHF
>TRBJ2-3|-|TRBV10-3|-
TGTGCCATCAGGGGCGGGTCGGATGCCACAGATACGCAGTATTTT
CAIRGGSDATDTQYF
>TRBJ1-3|-|TRBV6-2/TRBV6-3|-
TGTGCCAGCAGTTACTCCCGCTCTGGAAACACCATATATTTT
CASSYSRSGNTIYF
>TRBJ1-6|-|TRBV9|-
TGTGCCAGCAGCGTAGGCGGAACAGGACCCTCACCCCTCCACTTT
CASSVGGTGPSPLHF
>TRBJ1-4|TRBD1|TRBV2|-
TGTGCCAGCAGTATGGACAGGTTCCGAGAAAAACTGTTTTTT
CASSMDRFREKLFF
>TRBJ1-5|-|TRBV10-3|-
TGTGCCATCAGTGAAGGTGTGGGAGCAGCAGTGGGCAATCAGCCCCAGCATTTT
CAISEGVGAAVGNQPQHF
>TRBJ1-2|TRBD1|TRBV30|-
TGTGCCTGGATTGAGACAGGGCTTGGCTACACCTTC
CAWIETGLGYTF
>TRBJ1-5|-|TRBV28|few
TGTGCCAGCAGTTTAAGGCCAGGGGATTTCAATCAGCCCCAGCATTTT
CASSLRPGDFNQPQHF
>TRBJ2-5|-|TRBV27|-
TGTGCCAGCAGTTTATCGGTGGGCAGGGTAGAGACCCAGTACTTC
CASSLSVGRVETQYF
>TRBJ2-6|TRBD1|TRBV5-6|-
TGTGCCAGCACTCCCGGGACAGAGAGCTCTGGGGCCAACGTCCTGACTTTC
CASTPGTESSGANVLTF
>TRBJ2-7|TRBD2|TRBV5-5|-
TGTGCCAGCAGCTGGGGGGGACTAAGCTCCTACGAGCAGTACTTC
CASSWGGLSSYEQYF
>TRBJ2-3|TRBD2|TRBV30|-
TGTGCCTGGAGGCAGCGGGGGAGCACAGATACGCAGTATTTT
CAWRQRGSTDTQYF
>TRBJ2-7|TRBD2|TRBV6-6|-
TGTGCCAGCAGTTACTGGGGAGGGTACGAGCAGTACTTC
CASSYWGGYEQYF
>TRBJ2-5|TRBD1|TRBV7-6|-
TGTGCCAGCAGCTCGCAGGGGGCCAGACAAGAGACCCAGTACTTC
CASSSQGARQETQYF
>TRBJ2-7|TRBD1|TRBV10-3|-
TGTGCCACCGAGGGGACAGGGGGAACCTACGAGCAGTACTTC
CATEGTGGTYEQYF
>TRBJ2-5|TRBD1|TRBV10-1|-
TGCGCCAGCAGCCCTCAATCCAGGGGGGAGACCCAGTACTTC
CASSPQSRGETQYF
>TRBJ2-3|TRBD2|TRBV27|-
TGTGCCAGCAGTCAGGGACTAGCGGGAGGCCCAGGAGGTGCGCAGTATTTT
CASSQGLAGGPGGAQYF
>TRBJ1-1|TRBD1|TRBV6-5|-
TGTGCCAGTAGGACAGGCGGGAACACTGAAGCTTTCTTT
CASRTGGNTEAFF
>TRBJ2-7|TRBD1|TRBV5-6|-
TGTGCCAGCAGCCCCGCCGGGACAGTCTACGAGCAGTACTTC
CASSPAGTVYEQYF
>TRBJ2-7|-|TRBV7-2|once
TGTGCCAGCAGCTTGGTACACGGGAAGCCGGGATCCTACGAGCAGTACTTC
CASSLVHGKPGSYEQYF
>TRBJ1-1|-|TRBV19|-
TGTGCCAGTCGTCAGGGACTTCTACAGCCCGGCACTGAAGCTTTCTTT
CASRQGLLQPGTEAFF
>TRBJ2-7|TRBD2|TRBV9|-
TGTGCCAGCAGCCCAGCATATGCTAGCGGGAGGCACGAGCAGTACTTC
CASSPAYASGRHEQYF
>TRBJ1-4|TRBD1|TRBV6-4|-
TGTGCCAGCAGTGAAGCGGGGACAGGTAATGAAAAACTGTTTTTT
CASSEAGTGNEKLFF